This TCR beta chain was captured by sequencing in a study of response to subunit inactivated influenza vaccine. Study-wide points: Every seasonal influenza vaccination brings in few new T cells, the authors suggested.

Note on this clonotype: Its antigen is undetermined.

The CDR3 contains 15 residues. In germline, CDR1 is SNHLY, CDR2 FYNNEI. With V trimmed by 1 base and J by 7 bases, 6 bases remained unmatched. Each CDR3 protein is one row after TCRdb ran MiXCR on the RT-PCR reads. The table lists 150,000 to 200,000 distinct CDR3 sequences, approximately 12% of them singletons. These data were also filed under a second study, of T cells expressing NK-cell markers. That work contributes: 5'RACE template switching built TCR beta cDNA with unique molecular identifiers. Sorted CD3+CD56+NKG2C+, CD3+CD56+NKG2C- and CD3+CD56-NKG2C+ T cells supplied TCR beta repertoires. HCMV specificity of the expanded NKG2C+ T cell clones stayed unclear.

The chain links TRBV2 to TRBJ2-7; 11 nucleotides line up with TRBD1. The material was CD8+ T cells sorted from PBMCs, obtained 12 days after vaccination. The receptor was derived from a man aged 45-65 years who received an inactivated influenza vaccine. The CDR3 region is CASSEGVDRGLEQYF. CDR3 nucleotides: TGTGCCAGCAGTGAAGGGGTGGACAGGGGGCTTGAGCAGTACTTC.